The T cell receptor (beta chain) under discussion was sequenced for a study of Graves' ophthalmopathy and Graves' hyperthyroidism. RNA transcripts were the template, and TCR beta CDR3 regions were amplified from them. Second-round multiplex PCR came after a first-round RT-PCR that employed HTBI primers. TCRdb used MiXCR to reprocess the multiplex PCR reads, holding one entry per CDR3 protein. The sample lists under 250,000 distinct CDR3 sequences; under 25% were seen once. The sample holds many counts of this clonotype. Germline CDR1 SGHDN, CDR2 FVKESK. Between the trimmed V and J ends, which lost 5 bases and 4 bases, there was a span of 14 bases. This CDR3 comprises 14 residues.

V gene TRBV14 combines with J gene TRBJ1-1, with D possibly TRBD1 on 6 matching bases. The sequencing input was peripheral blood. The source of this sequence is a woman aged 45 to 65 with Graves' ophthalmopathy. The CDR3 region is CASSITGFGTEAFF. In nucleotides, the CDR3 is TGTGCCAGCAGCATAACAGGGTTCGGCACTGAAGCTTTCTTT.